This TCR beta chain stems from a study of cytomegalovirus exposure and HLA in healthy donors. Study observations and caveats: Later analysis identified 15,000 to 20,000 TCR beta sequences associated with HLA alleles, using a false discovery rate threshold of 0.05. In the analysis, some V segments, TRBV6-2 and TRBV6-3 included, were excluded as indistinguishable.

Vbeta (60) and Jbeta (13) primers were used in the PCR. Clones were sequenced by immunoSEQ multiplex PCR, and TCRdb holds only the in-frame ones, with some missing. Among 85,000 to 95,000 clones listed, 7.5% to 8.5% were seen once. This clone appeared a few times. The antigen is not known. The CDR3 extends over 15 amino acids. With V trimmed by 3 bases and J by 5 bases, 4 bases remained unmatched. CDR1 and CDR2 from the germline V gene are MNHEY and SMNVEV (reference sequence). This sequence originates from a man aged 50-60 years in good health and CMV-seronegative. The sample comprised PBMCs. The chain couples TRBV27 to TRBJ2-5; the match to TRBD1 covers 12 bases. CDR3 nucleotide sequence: TGTGCCAGCAGTTTCCGAGGGACAGGGGGCGAGACCCAGTACTTC. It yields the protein CASSFRGTGGETQYF.